This T cell receptor (beta chain) is drawn from a study of blood T cells in healthy people across ages. A second PCR of roughly 7 to 11 cycles used a sample-barcoded 5' primer and a J-beta primer mix. One entry per CDR3 protein results from TCRdb running MiXCR on the 5' RACE reads. This table holds some 640,000 distinct CDR3 sequences, over 45% found once. The table lists this clonotype with a few counts. The authors drew about 9.9 milliliters of peripheral blood from each donor. Germline CDR1 and CDR2: MGHRA and YSYEKL. The trim removed 6 bases at V and 7 bases at J, leaving 11 bases unmatched. This CDR3 contains 15 residues.

The TCR comes from a woman aged 60-75 years in good health. The V and J genes are TRBV4-1 and TRBJ1-1, with 10 bases identical to TRBD1. The sample consisted of blood. The CDR3 DNA reads TGCGCCAGCAGTGATACTCCGGGACAGGGGAATGAAGCTTTCTTT. It specifies CASSDTPGQGNEAFF.